This T cell receptor beta chain was obtained from a study of blood T cell repertoires in COVID-19. Study-level information: Specimens from acute and convalescent COVID-19 originated in the United States, Italy and Spain. T cells, B-cell-depleted T cells, or PBMCs supplied cDNA or gDNA.

Per the original methods: Researchers report that nucleated cell counts were estimated from reference gene primer amplification. TCRdb keeps only in-frame clones here, not all; method: immunoSEQ multiplex PCR. V, J and clone size are those of that table, while D and trimming were read from the DNA. The data show under 500,000 clones, around 89% seen once. The receptor was derived from a woman aged 25 to 45 with acute or convalescent COVID-19. The sample consisted of peripheral blood.

The CDR3 protein is CASSVASDGGLTKLFF. The CDR3 coding sequence is TGTGCCAGCAGCGTAGCGTCCGACGGGGGGCTGACGAAACTGTTTTTT. The chain uses TRBV9 and TRBJ1-4, with D possibly being TRBD1 (6 bases). This CDR3 is 16 amino acids long. CDR1 is SGDLS and CDR2 is YYNGEE in the germline V gene. Trimming removed 0 bases at V and 11 bases at J, with 20 bases between. The variable domain in full, completed from reference TRBV9 and TRBJ1-4, reads DSGVTQTPKHLITATGQRVTLRCSPRSGDLSVYWYQQSLDQGLQFLIQYYNGEERAKGNILERFSAQQFPDLHSELNLSSLELGDSALYFCASSVASDGGLTKLFFGSGTQLSVL.